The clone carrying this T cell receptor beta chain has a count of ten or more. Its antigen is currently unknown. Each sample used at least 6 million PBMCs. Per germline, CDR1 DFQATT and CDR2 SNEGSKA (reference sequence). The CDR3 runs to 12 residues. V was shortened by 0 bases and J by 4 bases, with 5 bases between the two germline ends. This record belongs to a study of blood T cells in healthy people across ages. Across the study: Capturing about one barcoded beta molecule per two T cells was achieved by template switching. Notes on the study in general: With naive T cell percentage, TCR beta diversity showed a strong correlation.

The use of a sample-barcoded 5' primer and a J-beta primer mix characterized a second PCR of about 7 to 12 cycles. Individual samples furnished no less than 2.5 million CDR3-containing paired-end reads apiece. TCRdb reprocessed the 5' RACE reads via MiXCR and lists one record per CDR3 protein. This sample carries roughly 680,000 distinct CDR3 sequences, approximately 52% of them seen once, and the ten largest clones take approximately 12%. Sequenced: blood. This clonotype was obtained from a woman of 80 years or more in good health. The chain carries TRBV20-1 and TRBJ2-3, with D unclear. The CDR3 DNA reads TGCAGTGCTAGAGATGGATCAGATACGCAGTATTTT. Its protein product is CSARDGSDTQYF.